The clone carrying this T cell receptor beta chain was detected a few times. The record originates from a study of human T cells and chemical hapten exposure. Extraction of total RNA was performed on unfractionated whole blood. The germline CDR1 and CDR2 sequences are MDHEN and SYDVKM. This CDR3 spans 14 amino acids. Trimming removed 3 bases at V and 2 bases at J, with 10 bases between. TCRdb re-derived calls from the 5' RACE reads in MiXCR, one entry per CDR3 protein. The sample lists under 100,000 distinct CDR3 sequences; 15% were seen once. V gene TRBV28 combines with J gene TRBJ2-5; TRBD1 is a possible D gene (6 bases). The clonotype originates from a female donor in good health. The CDR3 coding sequence is TGTGCCAGCAGTTTCCGACAGGTTCAAGAGACCCAGTACTTC. It encodes CASSFRQVQETQYF.